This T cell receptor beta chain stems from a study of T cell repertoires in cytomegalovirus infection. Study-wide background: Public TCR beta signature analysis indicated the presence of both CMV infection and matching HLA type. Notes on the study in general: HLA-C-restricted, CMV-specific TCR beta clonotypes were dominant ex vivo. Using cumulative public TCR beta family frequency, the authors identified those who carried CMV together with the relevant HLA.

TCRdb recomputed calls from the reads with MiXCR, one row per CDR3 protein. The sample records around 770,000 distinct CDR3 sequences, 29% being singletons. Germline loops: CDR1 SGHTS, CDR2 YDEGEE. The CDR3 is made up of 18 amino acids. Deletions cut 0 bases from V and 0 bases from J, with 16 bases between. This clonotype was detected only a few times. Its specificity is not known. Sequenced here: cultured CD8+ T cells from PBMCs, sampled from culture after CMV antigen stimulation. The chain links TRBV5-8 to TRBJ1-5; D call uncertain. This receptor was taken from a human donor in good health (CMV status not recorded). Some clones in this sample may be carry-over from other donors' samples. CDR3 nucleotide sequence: TGTGCCAGCAGCTTGGGTTTGGCAGGACCTTTTAGCAATCAGCCCCAGCATTTT. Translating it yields CASSLGLAGPFSNQPQHF.